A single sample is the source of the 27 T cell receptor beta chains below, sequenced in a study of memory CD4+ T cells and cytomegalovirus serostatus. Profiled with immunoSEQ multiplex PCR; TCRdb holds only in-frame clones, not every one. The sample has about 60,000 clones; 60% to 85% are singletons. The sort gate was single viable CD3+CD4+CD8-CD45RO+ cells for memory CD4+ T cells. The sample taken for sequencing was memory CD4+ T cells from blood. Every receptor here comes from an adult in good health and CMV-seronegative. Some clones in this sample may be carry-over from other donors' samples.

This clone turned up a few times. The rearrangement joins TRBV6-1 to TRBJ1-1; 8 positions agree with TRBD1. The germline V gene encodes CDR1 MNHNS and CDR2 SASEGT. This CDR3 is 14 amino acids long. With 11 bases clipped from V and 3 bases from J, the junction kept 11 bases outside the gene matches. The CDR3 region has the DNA TGTGCCGGCTCCTCCGGGACAGGTTACACTGAAGCTTTCTTT. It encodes CAGSSGTGYTEAFF.

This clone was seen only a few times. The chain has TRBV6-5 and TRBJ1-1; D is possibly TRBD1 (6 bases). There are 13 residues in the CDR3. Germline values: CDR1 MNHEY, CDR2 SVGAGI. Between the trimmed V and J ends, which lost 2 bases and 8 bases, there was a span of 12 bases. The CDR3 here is CASSYGSGTEAFF. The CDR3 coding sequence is TGTGCCAGCAGTTACGGTAGTGGGACAGAAGCTTTCTTT.

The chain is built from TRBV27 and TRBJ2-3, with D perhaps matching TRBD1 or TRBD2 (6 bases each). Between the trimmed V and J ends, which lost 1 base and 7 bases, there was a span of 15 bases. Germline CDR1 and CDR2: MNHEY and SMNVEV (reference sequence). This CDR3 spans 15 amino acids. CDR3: CASSLFSGAANTQYF. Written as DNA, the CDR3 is TGTGCCAGCAGTTTATTCTCGGGGGCCGCAAATACGCAGTATTTT.

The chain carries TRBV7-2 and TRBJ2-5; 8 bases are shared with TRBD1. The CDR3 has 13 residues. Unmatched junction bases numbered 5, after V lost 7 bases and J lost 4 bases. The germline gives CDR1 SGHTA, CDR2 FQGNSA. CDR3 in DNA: TGTGCCAGCACCCGCACAGGGGGAGAGACCCAGTACTTC. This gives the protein CASTRTGGETQYF.

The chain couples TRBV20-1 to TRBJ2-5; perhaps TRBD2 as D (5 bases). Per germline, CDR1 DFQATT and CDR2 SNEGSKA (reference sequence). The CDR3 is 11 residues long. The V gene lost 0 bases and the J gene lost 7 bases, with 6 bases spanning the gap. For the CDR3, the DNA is TGCAGTGCTAGAGAGGGGAGGACCCAGTACTTC. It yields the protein CSAREGRTQYF.

In DNA form, the CDR3 reads TGTGCCAGCAGCCCCCCCCGGACCTCAACCGGGGAGCTGTTTTTT. This translates into CASSPPRTSTGELFF. The chain is built from TRBV7-2 and TRBJ2-2; D call uncertain. There are 15 residues in the CDR3. Germline CDR1 is SGHTA and CDR2 is FQGNSA. V was clipped by 5 bases and J by 5 bases, with 15 bases between them. Variable domain in full (rest from reference TRBV7-2 and TRBJ2-2): GAGVSQSPSNKVTEKGKDVELRCDPISGHTALYWYRQSLGQGLEFLIYFQGNSAPDKSGLPSDRFSAERTGGSVSTLTIQRTQQEDSAVYLCASSPPRTSTGELFFGEGSRLTVL.

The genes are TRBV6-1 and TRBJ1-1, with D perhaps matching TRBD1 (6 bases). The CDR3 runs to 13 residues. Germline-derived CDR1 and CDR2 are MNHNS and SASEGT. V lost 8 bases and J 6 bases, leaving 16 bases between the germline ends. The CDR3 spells CASGTGEGAEAFF. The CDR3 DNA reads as TGTGCCAGCGGAACGGGGGAGGGGGCTGAAGCTTTCTTT.

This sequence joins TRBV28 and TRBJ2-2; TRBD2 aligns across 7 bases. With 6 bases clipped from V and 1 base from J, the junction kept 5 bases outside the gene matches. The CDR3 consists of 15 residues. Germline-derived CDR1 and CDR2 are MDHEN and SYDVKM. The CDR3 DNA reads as TGTGCCAGCAGAGTAGCGGGTCAGAACACCGGGGAGCTGTTTTTT. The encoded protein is CASRVAGQNTGELFF.

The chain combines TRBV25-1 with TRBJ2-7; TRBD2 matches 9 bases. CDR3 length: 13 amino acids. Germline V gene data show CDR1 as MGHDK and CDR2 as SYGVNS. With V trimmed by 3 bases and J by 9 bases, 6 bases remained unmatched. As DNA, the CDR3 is TGTGCCAGCAGTGACCAAGCGGGAGGTGGGCAGTACTTC. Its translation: CASSDQAGGGQYF.

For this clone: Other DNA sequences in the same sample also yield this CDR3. The CDR3 spells CASSGQGNTEAFF. As DNA, the CDR3 is TGTGCCAGCAGTGGCCAGGGGAACACTGAAGCTTTCTTT. The rearrangement uses TRBV2 and TRBJ1-1; D might be TRBD1 (5 bases). V was pared by 4 bases and J by 1 base, with 7 bases between. The CDR3 has 13 amino acids. Germline V gene data show CDR1 as SNHLY and CDR2 as FYNNEI.

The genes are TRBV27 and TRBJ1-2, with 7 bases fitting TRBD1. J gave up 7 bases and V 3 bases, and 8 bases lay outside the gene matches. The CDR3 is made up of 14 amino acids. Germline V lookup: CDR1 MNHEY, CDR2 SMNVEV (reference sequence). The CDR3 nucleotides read TGTGCCAGCAGTTTGCGACAGGGTCATAGTGGCTACACCTTC. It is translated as CASSLRQGHSGYTF.

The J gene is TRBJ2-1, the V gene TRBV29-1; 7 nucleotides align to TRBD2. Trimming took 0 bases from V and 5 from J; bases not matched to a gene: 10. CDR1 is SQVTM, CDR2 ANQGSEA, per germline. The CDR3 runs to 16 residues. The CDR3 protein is CSVEDSLLAPNNEQFF. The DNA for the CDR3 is TGCAGCGTTGAAGACAGCCTACTAGCGCCTAACAATGAGCAGTTCTTC.

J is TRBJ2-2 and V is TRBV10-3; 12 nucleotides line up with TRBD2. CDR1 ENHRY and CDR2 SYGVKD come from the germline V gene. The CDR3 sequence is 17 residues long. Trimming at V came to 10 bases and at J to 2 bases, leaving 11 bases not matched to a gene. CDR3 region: CATGGTSGFFNTGELFF. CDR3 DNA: TGTGCCACCGGCGGGACTAGCGGGTTTTTTAACACCGGGGAGCTGTTTTTT.

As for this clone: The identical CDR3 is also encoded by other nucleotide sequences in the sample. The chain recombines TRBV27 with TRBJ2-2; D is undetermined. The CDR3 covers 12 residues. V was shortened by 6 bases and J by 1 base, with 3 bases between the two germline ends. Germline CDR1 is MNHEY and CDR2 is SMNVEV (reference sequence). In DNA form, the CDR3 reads TGTGCCAGCAGCTTGAACACCGGGGAGCTGTTTTTT. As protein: CASSLNTGELFF.

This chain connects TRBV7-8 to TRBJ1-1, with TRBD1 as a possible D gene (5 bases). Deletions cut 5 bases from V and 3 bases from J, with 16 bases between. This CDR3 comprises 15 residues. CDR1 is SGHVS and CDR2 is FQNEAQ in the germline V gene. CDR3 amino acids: CASSLRRGAYTEAFF. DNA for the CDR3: TGTGCCAGCAGCCTGAGGAGGGGTGCGTACACTGAAGCTTTCTTT.

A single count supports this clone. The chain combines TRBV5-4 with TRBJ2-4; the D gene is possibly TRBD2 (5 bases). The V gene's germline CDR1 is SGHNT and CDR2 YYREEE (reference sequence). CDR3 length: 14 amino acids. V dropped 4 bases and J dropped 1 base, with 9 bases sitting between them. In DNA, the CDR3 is TGTGCCAGCAGCCCATCGGGGGCCAAAAACATTCAGTACTTC. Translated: CASSPSGAKNIQYF.

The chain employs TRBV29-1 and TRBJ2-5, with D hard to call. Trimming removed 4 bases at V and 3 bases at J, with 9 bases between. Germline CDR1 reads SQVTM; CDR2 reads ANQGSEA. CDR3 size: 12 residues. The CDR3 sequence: CSVVRVEETQYF. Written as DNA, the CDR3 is TGCAGCGTTGTAAGGGTAGAAGAGACCCAGTACTTC.

CDR3 sequence reads: CASSIVSSGANVLTF. The CDR3 nucleotides read TGTGCCAGTAGTATAGTTAGCTCTGGGGCCAACGTCCTGACTTTC. The chain recombines TRBV19 with TRBJ2-6; no definite D call. This CDR3 has 15 residues. Trimming stripped 1 base from V and 0 bases from J, with 4 bases between. Germline V gene lookup returns CDR1 LNHDA and CDR2 SQIVND (reference sequence).

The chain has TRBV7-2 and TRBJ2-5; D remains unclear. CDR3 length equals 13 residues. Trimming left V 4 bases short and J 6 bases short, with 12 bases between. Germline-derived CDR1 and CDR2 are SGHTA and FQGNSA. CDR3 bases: TGTGCCAGCAGCTCAAGCCCCAGGCAGACCCAGTACTTC. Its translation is CASSSSPRQTQYF. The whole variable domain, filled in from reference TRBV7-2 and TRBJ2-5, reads GAGVSQSPSNKVTEKGKDVELRCDPISGHTALYWYRQSLGQGLEFLIYFQGNSAPDKSGLPSDRFSAERTGGSVSTLTIQRTQQEDSAVYLCASSSSPRQTQYFGPGTRLLVL.

This CDR3 reads CASSERLLYGYTF. The CDR3 region has the DNA TGTGCCAGCAGTGAAAGGCTTCTCTATGGCTACACCTTC. The chain uses TRBV2 and TRBJ1-2; no firm D call. With 2 bases removed from V and 4 bases from J, the gap between germline ends came to 8 bases. Germline CDR1 SNHLY, CDR2 FYNNEI. The CDR3 loop spans 13 amino acids.

The DNA of the CDR3 is TGTGCCATCGCAGCGGGGTTAAGTGGCTACACCTTC. Protein: CAIAAGLSGYTF. The V gene is TRBV10-3, the J gene TRBJ1-2; D not resolved. Trimming took off 8 bases at V and 7 bases at J, with 14 bases between the two ends. CDR3 length equals 12 residues. Looked up from germline, CDR1 is ENHRY and CDR2 is SYGVKD.

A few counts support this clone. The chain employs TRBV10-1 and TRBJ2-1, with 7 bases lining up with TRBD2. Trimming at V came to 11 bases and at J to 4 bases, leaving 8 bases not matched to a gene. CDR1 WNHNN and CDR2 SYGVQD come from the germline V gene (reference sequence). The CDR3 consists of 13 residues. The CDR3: CAPGSGSYNEQFF. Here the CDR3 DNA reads TGCGCCCCCGGTAGCGGGTCGTACAATGAGCAGTTCTTC.

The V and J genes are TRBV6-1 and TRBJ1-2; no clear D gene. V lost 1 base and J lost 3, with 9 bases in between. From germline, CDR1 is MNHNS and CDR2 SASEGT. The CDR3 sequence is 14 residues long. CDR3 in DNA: TGTGCCAGCAGTGAAGGGTGGAGGGACTATGGCTACACCTTC. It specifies CASSEGWRDYGYTF.

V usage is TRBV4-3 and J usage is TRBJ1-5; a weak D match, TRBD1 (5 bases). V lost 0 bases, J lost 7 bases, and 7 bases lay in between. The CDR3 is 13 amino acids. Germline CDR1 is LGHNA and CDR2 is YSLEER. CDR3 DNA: TGCGCCAGCAGCCAAGACGGGGGGCAGCCCCAGCATTTT. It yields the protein CASSQDGGQPQHF.

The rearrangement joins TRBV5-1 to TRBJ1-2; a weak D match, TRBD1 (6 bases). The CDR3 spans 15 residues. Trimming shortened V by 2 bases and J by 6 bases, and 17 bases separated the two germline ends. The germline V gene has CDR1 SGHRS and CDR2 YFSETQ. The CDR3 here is CASSFGGRGGNGYTF. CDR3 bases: TGCGCCAGCAGCTTCGGGGGGCGCGGTGGGAATGGCTACACCTTC.

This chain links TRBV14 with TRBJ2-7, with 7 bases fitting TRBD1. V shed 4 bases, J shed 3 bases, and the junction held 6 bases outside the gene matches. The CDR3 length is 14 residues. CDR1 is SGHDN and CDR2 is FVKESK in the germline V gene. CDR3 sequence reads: CASSLNPGGYEQYF. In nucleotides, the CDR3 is TGTGCCAGCAGCCTTAACCCAGGGGGCTACGAGCAGTACTTC. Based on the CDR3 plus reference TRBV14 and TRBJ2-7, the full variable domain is EAGVTQFPSHSVIEKGQTVTLRCDPISGHDNLYWYRRVMGKEIKFLLHFVKESKQDESGMPNNRFLAERTGGTYSTLKVQPAELEDSGVYFCASSLNPGGYEQYFGPGTRLTVT.

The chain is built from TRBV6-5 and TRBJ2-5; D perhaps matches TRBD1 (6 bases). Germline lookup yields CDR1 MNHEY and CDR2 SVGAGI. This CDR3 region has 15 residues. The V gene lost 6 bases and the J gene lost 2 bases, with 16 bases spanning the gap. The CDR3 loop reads CASRLFGGGQETQYF. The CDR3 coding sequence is TGTGCCAGCAGGCTCTTTGGGGGCGGTCAAGAGACCCAGTACTTC.